This T cell receptor beta chain is drawn from a study of CD8+ T cells in alopecia areata. Study at large: Those treated were given oral tofacitinib at 5 to 10 mg twice daily. For 6 to 18 months, tofacitinib was taken, and 6 months off drug followed. Study-wide findings and caveats: Persistence of many expanded lesional clones was seen in scalp and blood during tofacitinib.

As regards this clone: Its antigen remains unidentified.

Treatment defined: oral pan-JAK inhibitor, 5-10 mg twice daily. cDNA reverse transcribed from extracted RNA served as the sequencing template. Profiling relied on immunoSEQ multiplex PCR, and the TCRdb table lists in-frame clones only, not all of them. Of 100,000 or so clones listed, about three fifths were seen once; the top ten hold around 15%. Deletions cut 3 bases from V and 0 bases from J, with 9 bases between. CDR1 SQVTM and CDR2 ANQGSEA come from the germline V gene. The CDR3 has 13 residues. The TCR comes from a human donor with alopecia areata. This chain connects TRBV29-1 to TRBJ2-7; D not resolved. Sequencing used CD8+ T cells sorted from blood, obtained at approximately week 61, from a patient treated with tofacitinib. Here the CDR3 DNA reads TGCAGCGTTGAGAAACTGGCCTCCTACGAGCAGTACTTC. This translates into CSVEKLASYEQYF.